Shown below are 4 T cell receptor beta chains from a single sample sequenced in a study of cytomegalovirus exposure and HLA in healthy donors. Amplification used 60 Vbeta primers and 13 Jbeta primers. Profiled with immunoSEQ multiplex PCR; TCRdb holds only in-frame clones, not every one. The sample carries about 170,000 clones, about 65% recorded once. The source material was PBMCs. The source is a girl between 5 and 17 years old in good health and CMV-seronegative.

The gene calls are TRBV5-6 and TRBJ2-3; 10 positions agree with TRBD2. The V gene end was trimmed by 4 bases and the J gene end by 5 bases; junction bases not matched to a gene: 13. Germline V gene sequence: CDR1 SGHDT, CDR2 YYEEEE. The CDR3 consists of 17 residues. CDR3: CASSPRLAGGRRDTQYF. In DNA, the CDR3 is TGTGCCAGCAGCCCTCGGTTAGCGGGGGGTCGGAGAGATACGCAGTATTTT.

The rearrangement links TRBV18 to TRBJ2-7, with D perhaps matching TRBD1 (7 bases). Between the trimmed V and J ends, which lost 3 bases and 6 bases, there was a span of 12 bases. CDR1 is KGHSH and CDR2 is LQKENI in the germline V gene. The CDR3 length is 13 residues. The CDR3 sequence is CASSPEGAREQYF. The DNA for the CDR3 is TGTGCCAGCTCACCGGAGGGGGCCCGCGAGCAGTACTTC.

J is TRBJ1-2 and V is TRBV5-1; TRBD1 is a possible D gene (5 bases). Germline CDR1 SGHRS, CDR2 YFSETQ. Trimming shortened V by 4 bases and J by 2 bases, and 12 bases separated the two germline ends. The CDR3 spans 14 residues. This CDR3 reads CASSDPGLNYGYTF. Here the CDR3 DNA reads TGCGCCAGCAGCGACCCGGGACTGAACTATGGCTACACCTTC.

The rearrangement joins TRBV2 to TRBJ1-4; possibly TRBD1 for D (6 bases). The germline gives CDR1 SNHLY, CDR2 FYNNEI. V was clipped by 7 bases and J by 10 bases, with 25 bases between them. The CDR3 length is 16 residues. The DNA for the CDR3 is TGTGCCAGCATAAGGGGGGGGACCCCCCCTCGGGGAAAACTGTTTTTT. Translation: CASIRGGTPPRGKLFF.